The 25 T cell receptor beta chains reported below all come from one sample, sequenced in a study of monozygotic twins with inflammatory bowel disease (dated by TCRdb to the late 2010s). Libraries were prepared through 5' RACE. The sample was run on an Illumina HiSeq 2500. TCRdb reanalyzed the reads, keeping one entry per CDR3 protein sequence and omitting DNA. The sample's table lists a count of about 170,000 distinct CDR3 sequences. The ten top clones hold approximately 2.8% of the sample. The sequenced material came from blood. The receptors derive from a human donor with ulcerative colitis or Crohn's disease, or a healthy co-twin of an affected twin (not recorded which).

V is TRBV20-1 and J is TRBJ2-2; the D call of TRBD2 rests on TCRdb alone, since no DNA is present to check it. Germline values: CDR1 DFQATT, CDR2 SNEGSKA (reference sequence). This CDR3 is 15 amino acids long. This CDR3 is CSARNERGNTGELFF.

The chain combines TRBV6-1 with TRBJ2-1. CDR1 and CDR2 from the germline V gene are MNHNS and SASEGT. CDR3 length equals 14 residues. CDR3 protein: CASSDRESYNEQFF.

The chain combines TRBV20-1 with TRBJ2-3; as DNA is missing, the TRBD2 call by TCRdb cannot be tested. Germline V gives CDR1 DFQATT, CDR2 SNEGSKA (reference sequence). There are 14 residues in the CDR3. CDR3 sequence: CSALAGASTDTQYF.

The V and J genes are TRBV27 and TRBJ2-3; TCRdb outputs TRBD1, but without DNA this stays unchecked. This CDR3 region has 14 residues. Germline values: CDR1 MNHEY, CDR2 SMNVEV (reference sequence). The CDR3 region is CASSFGTSTDTQYF.

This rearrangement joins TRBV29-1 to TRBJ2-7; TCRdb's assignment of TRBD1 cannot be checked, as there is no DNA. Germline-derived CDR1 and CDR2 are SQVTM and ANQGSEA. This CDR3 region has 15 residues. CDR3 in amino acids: CSVVGGAGQAYEQYF.

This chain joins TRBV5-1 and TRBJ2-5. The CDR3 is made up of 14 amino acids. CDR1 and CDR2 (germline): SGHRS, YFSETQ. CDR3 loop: CASSLDNLMETQYF.

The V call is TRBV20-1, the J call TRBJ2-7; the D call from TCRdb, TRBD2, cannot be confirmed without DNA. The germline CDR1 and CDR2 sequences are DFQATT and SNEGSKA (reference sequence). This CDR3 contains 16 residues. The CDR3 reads CSARDFGGGPGYEQYF.

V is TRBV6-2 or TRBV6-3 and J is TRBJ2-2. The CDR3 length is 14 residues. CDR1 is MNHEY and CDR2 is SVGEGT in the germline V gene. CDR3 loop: CASRSFEDTGELFF.

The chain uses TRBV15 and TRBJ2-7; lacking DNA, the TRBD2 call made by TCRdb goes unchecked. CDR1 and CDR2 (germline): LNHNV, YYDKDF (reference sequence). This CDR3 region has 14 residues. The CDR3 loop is CATSGGGTSYEQYF. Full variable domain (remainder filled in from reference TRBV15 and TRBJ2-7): DAMVIQNPRYQVTQFGKPVTLSCSQTLNHNVMYWYQQKSSQAPKLLFHYYDKDFNNEADTPDNFQSRRPNTSFCFLDIRSPGLGDTAMYLCATSGGGTSYEQYFGPGTRLTVT.

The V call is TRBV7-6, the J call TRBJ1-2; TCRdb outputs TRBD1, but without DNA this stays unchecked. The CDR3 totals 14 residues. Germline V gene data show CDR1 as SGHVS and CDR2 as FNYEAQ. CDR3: CASSRTGGPDGYTF. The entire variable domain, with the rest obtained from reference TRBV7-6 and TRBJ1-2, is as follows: GAGVSQSPRYKVTKRGQDVALRCDPISGHVSLYWYRQALGQGPEFLTYFNYEAQQDKSGLPNDRFSAERPEGSISTLTIQRTEQRDSAMYRCASSRTGGPDGYTFGSGTRLTVV.

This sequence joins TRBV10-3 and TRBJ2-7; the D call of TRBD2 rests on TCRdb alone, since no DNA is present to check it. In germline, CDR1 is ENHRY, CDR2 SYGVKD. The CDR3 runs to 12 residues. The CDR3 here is CAINSGRNEQYF.

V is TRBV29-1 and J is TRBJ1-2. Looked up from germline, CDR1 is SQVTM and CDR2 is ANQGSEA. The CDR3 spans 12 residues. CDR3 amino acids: CSVDGQIYGYTF.

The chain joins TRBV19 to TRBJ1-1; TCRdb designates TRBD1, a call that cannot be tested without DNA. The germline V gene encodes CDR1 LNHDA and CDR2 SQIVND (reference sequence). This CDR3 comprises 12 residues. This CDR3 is CASTGMNTEAFF.

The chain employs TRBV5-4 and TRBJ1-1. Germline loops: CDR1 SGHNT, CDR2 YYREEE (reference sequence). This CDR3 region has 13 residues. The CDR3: CASSFEWNTEAFF.

This CDR3 is CSASVQQNSNQPQHF. V gene TRBV20-1 combines with J gene TRBJ1-5; TCRdb names TRBD1, which stays unverified in the absence of DNA. CDR3 size: 15 residues. CDR1 is DFQATT and CDR2 is SNEGSKA in the germline V gene (reference sequence).

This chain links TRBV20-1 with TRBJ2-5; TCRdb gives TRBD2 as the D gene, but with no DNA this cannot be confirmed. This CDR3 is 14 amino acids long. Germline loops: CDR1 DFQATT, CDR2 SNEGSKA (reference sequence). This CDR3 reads CSAREPLSGRTQYF.

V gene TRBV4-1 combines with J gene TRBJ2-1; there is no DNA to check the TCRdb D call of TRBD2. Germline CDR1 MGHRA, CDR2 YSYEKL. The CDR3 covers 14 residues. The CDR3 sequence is CASSTGLLYNEQFF.

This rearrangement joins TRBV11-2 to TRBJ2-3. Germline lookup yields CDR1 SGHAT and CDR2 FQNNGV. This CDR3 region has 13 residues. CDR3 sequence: CASSLVQGDTQYF.

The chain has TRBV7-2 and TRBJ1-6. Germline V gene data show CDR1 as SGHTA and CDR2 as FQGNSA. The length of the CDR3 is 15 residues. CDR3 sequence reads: CASSYYISGGSPLHF.

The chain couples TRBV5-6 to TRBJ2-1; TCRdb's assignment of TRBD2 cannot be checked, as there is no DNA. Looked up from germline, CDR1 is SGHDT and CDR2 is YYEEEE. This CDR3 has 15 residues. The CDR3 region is CASSLSGTSDNEQFF.

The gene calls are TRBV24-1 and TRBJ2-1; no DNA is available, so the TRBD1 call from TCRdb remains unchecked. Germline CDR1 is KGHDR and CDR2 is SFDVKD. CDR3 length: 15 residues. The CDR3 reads CATSDLDRRNNEQFF.

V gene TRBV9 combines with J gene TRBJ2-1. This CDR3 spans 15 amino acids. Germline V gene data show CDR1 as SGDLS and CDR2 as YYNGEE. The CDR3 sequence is CASSVVSSSYNEHFF.

The CDR3 loop reads CASRAASNTGELFF. This chain connects TRBV28 to TRBJ2-2; TCRdb's D gene call, TRBD2, goes unchecked for lack of DNA. The CDR3 has 14 residues. Germline loops: CDR1 MDHEN, CDR2 SYDVKM.

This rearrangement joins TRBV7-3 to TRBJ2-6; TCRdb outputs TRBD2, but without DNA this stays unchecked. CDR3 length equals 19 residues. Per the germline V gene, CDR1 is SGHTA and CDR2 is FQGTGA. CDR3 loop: CASSFPGGDRAAGANVLTF.

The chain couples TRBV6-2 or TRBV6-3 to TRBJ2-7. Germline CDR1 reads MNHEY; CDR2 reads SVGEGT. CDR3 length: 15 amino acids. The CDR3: CASSYSRRRAYEQYF.